A selection of T cell receptor beta chains follows, all from one sample in a study of blood T cell repertoires in COVID-19. Sequencing was performed with immunoSEQ multiplex PCR; in TCRdb, only in-frame clones are kept and a portion is missing. The sample consists of 470,000 or so clones, about 85% of them appearing once. The sequenced material came from PBMCs or T cells enriched from blood (not recorded which). All receptors come from a woman aged 18-30 years with acute COVID-19. The CDR3 runs from the conserved cysteine through the conserved F or W. Each record gives: J gene, V gene, CDR3 protein.

>TRBJ1-2|TRBV28
CASSFRQGATNYGYTF
>TRBJ1-1|TRBV9
CASSVDTNTEAFF
>TRBJ1-1|TRBV28
CASSFAGAEAFF
>TRBJ2-5|TRBV2
CASRVGQGIETQYF
>TRBJ1-2|TRBV13
CASSATDRDGYTF
>TRBJ2-7|TRBV2
CASSEFKGVNEQYF
>TRBJ2-5|TRBV28
CASSGWGVRETQYF
>TRBJ1-3|TRBV9
CASSVGGTGLGNTIYF
>TRBJ2-2|TRBV25-1
CASSEWPGAGWTGELFF
>TRBJ1-2|TRBV7-9
CASSLVSGLDGYTF
>TRBJ2-2|TRBV6-4
CARIPRGLASIRMNGELFF
>TRBJ1-5|TRBV6-5
CASSSGQGQPQHF
>TRBJ1-3|TRBV7-9
CASSLRTVGNTIYF
>TRBJ2-7|TRBV27
CASSIAGQAYEQYF
>TRBJ1-5|TRBV10-1
CASSEQGVGPQHF
>TRBJ2-1|TRBV5-6
CASSLEGTKETPYNEQFF
>TRBJ2-3|TRBV7-9
CASSPRDRSTDTQYF
>TRBJ1-2|TRBV3-1/TRBV3-2
CASSLTGGYTF
>TRBJ1-1|TRBV10-1
CASSEQGGTEAFF
>TRBJ2-7|TRBV7-2
CASSPLERVEEQYF
>TRBJ2-7|TRBV28
CASKASFFYEQYF
>TRBJ1-5|TRBV2
CASRVQLNQPQHF
>TRBJ2-7|TRBV29-1
CSVRETHTYEQYF
>TRBJ2-7|TRBV15
CATSRDPTRALHEQYF
>TRBJ2-5|TRBV4-1
CASSQERTGGALTQYF
>TRBJ2-3|TRBV29-1
CSVDWGGADTQYF
>TRBJ1-5|TRBV2
CASTTSDAGPQHF
>TRBJ1-2|TRBV21-1
CASSNGTGGRGYTF
>TRBJ1-2|TRBV14
CASSQESNTANYGYTF
>TRBJ1-2|TRBV6-2/TRBV6-3
CASSYRQGINYGYTF
>TRBJ1-6|TRBV7-2
CASSSTPGGGSPLHF
>TRBJ2-3|TRBV10-1
CASRGDGQNTDTQYF
>TRBJ2-5|TRBV6-5
CASSTQGNQETQYF
>TRBJ1-1|TRBV5-1
CASSLKGDLTEAFF
>TRBJ1-1|TRBV15
CATSSRSRNTEAFF
>TRBJ2-5|TRBV19
CASSSGVGQETQYF
>TRBJ1-6|TRBV29-1
CSMGQSSYNSPLHF
>TRBJ2-7|TRBV29-1
CSVAGQGYEQYF
>TRBJ2-7|TRBV19
CASRETGYGKGYEQYF
>TRBJ2-1|TRBV7-9
CAVTSGREREQFF
>TRBJ1-1|TRBV7-2
CASSLSGLEAFF
>TRBJ1-3|TRBV29-1
CSAEATGVGNTIYF